A selection of T cell receptor beta chains follows, all from one sample in a study of pediatric ulcerative colitis. The table came from immunoSEQ multiplex PCR; TCRdb's copy has only in-frame clones and leaves some out. The table has about 36,000 clones, around 78% seen once. What was sequenced was blood. All receptors derive from a girl under 18 with moderate ulcerative colitis. Each CDR3 is given with its conserved first and last residue. Fields, in order: D gene, clone size, J gene, V gene, CDR3 DNA, CDR3 protein. D genes are given only for firm matches. The size field is filled for only some rows; it gives once, few, many or a size class.

>.|.|TRBJ2-3|TRBV9
TGTGCCAGCAGCCCCGGACCGGTAGATACGCAGTATTTT
CASSPGPVDTQYF
>.|.|TRBJ2-7|TRBV15
TGTGCCACCAGCACGCCCGACAGCCCCTACGAGCAGTACTTC
CATSTPDSPYEQYF
>.|.|TRBJ2-6|TRBV7-2
TGTGCCTGCAGCTTAGAGGGGTCCCTCTCTGGGGCCAACGTCCTGACTTTC
CACSLEGSLSGANVLTF
>.|.|TRBJ2-7|TRBV9
TGTGCCAGCAGCGTAGGGGGTAACTACGAGCAGTACTTC
CASSVGGNYEQYF
>.|.|TRBJ2-3|TRBV4-3
TGCGCCAGCAGCCAAGTGGACACAGATACGCAGTATTTT
CASSQVDTDTQYF
>.|.|TRBJ2-1|TRBV28
TGTGCCAGCAGTTTATCCTCCCTAGGCAATGAGCAGTTCTTC
CASSLSSLGNEQFF
>TRBD1|few|TRBJ1-1|TRBV6-1
TGTGCCAGCAGCGGGACAGTCGGCACTGAAGCTTTCTTT
CASSGTVGTEAFF
>.|.|TRBJ1-1|TRBV7-6
TGTGCCAGCAGCTTGGGTCAGCTGAACACTGAAGCTTTCTTT
CASSLGQLNTEAFF
>.|.|TRBJ1-2|TRBV7-2
TGTGCCAGCAGCTTAGCGGGGAACTATGGCTACACCTTC
CASSLAGNYGYTF
>TRBD2|.|TRBJ2-3|TRBV27
TGTGCCAGCTCTCGGGGACTAGCGGGAGGTATCGCAGATACGCAGTATTTT
CASSRGLAGGIADTQYF
>.|.|TRBJ1-1|TRBV19
TGTGCCAGTAGTATAGTCTCGCCGGCTAACACTGAAGCTTTCTTT
CASSIVSPANTEAFF
>.|.|TRBJ1-1|TRBV5-4
TGTGCCAGCAGCTTGGAGAGGGCGAACACTGAAGCTTTCTTT
CASSLERANTEAFF
>.|once|TRBJ2-3|TRBV5-5
TGTGCCAGCAGCTTCGGGGATACGCAGTATTTT
CASSFGDTQYF
>TRBD2|.|TRBJ2-7|TRBV18
TGTGCCAGCTCACCTTCTCTAGCGGGAGTTCGGTACGAGCAGTACTTC
CASSPSLAGVRYEQYF
>TRBD1|.|TRBJ1-5|TRBV6-1
TGTGCCAGCAGTGCGACAGGGGGCCCTCAGCCCCAGCATTTT
CASSATGGPQPQHF
>.|.|TRBJ2-7|TRBV13
TGTGCCAGCAGCACGGGTTACCCCCCCTACGAGCAGTACTTC
CASSTGYPPYEQYF
>TRBD1|.|TRBJ1-1|TRBV29-1
TGCAGCGTTGAAACACAGGGGTTTAGGACTGAAGCTTTCTTT
CSVETQGFRTEAFF
>.|.|TRBJ1-1|TRBV5-5
TGTGCCAGCACCGAGATCCGGGGAGGGGCGAACACTGAAGCTTTCTTT
CASTEIRGGANTEAFF
>TRBD1|once|TRBJ1-1|TRBV5-1
TGCGCCAGCAGCTTGGATGGACAGGCCACTGAAGCTTTCTTT
CASSLDGQATEAFF
>TRBD2|.|TRBJ2-1|TRBV28
TGTGCCAGCAGTTTAGGGTCCGGGACTAGCGGGCTATTTAGCCACAATGAGCAGTTCTTC
CASSLGSGTSGLFSHNEQFF
>TRBD2|.|TRBJ2-3|TRBV9
TGTGCCAGCAGCTACTCTAGCGGTAGCACAGATACGCAGTATTTT
CASSYSSGSTDTQYF
>.|.|TRBJ1-5|TRBV19
TGTGCCAGTAAGGAGGCAGGGGCCAGAGAAATGTGGAATCAGCCCCAGCATTTT
CASKEAGAREMWNQPQHF
>.|.|TRBJ2-2|TRBV5-1
TGCGCCAGCAGCTTGCGGGACGGCAACACCGGGGAGCTGTTTTTT
CASSLRDGNTGELFF
>.|.|TRBJ1-6|TRBV9
TGTGCCAGCAGCGTAGGGACAGCGGGAGGGTCACCCCTCCACTTT
CASSVGTAGGSPLHF
>.|medium-sized|TRBJ2-2|TRBV7-2
TGTGCCAGCAGCTTATTTCTGACAGGACCTGCCAACACCGGGGAGCTGTTTTTT
CASSLFLTGPANTGELFF
>TRBD2|.|TRBJ2-7|TRBV7-6
TGTGCCAGCAGCTTTCTCCCGGGACTAGCGGGAGGAAACCGCTACGAGCAGTACTTC
CASSFLPGLAGGNRYEQYF
>.|.|TRBJ2-2|TRBV30
TGTGCCTGGAGTTTCAGGACCGGGGAGCTGTTTTTT
CAWSFRTGELFF
>.|.|TRBJ2-7|TRBV27
TGTGCCAGCAGTTTAATCCCCCCGGGACCAACCTACGAGCAGTACTTC
CASSLIPPGPTYEQYF
>.|.|TRBJ1-4|TRBV11-2
TGTGCCAGCAGCTTAGATACGGTCCATAGTGAAAAACTGTTTTTT
CASSLDTVHSEKLFF
>TRBD2|once|TRBJ2-1|TRBV19
TGTGCCAGCTCCATAGCGGGGGGGCTGTACAATGAGCAGTTCTTC
CASSIAGGLYNEQFF
>.|.|TRBJ2-1|TRBV7-2
TGTGCCAGCAGCCCACTACTAGGACAGATCAATGAGCAGTTCTTC
CASSPLLGQINEQFF
>.|.|TRBJ1-2|TRBV6-6
TGTGCCAGCAGTAATTTAATCTTCAGGGAGGAGGACACCTTC
CASSNLIFREEDTF
>.|once|TRBJ2-2|TRBV28
TGTGCCAGCAGTTTGGTAGCAAGGACCGGGGAGCTGTTTTTT
CASSLVARTGELFF
>TRBD1|.|TRBJ2-3|TRBV27
TGTGCCAGCCGTCCGGGACAGGTTCCGCATACGCAGTATTTT
CASRPGQVPHTQYF
>.|.|TRBJ2-7|TRBV11-2
TGTGCCAGCAGCTTAATGGCCATCGACTGGGCACAGACGGACTTC
CASSLMAIDWAQTDF
>.|.|TRBJ1-1|TRBV12-5
TGTGCTAGTGCCCTAGTGTGGGGCACTGAAGCTTTCTTT
CASALVWGTEAFF
>.|.|TRBJ2-6|TRBV30
TGTGCCAACGGACCGACTGGGGCCAACGTCCTGACTTTC
CANGPTGANVLTF
>.|.|TRBJ1-5|TRBV7-2
TGTGCCAGCAGCTTATCGTCCAATCAGCCCCAGCATTTT
CASSLSSNQPQHF
>.|.|TRBJ2-7|TRBV7-2
TGTGCCAGCAGGGCAGGGTCCCCCTACGAGCAGTACTTC
CASRAGSPYEQYF
>.|.|TRBJ2-2|TRBV29-1
TGCAGCGTTGAGAAAGGGCTCGGCGGCGGGGAGCTGTTTTTT
CSVEKGLGGGELFF
>TRBD1|few|TRBJ1-2|TRBV6-1
TGTGCCAGCAGACTTCTGGGACAGGCATATGGCTACACCTTC
CASRLLGQAYGYTF
>TRBD1|.|TRBJ1-5|TRBV2
TGTGCCAGCAGCCTGGTTAGCGGACAGGGTGAAGGTCAGCCCCAGCATTTT
CASSLVSGQGEGQPQHF
>.|.|TRBJ1-3|TRBV30
TGTGCCTGGAGCCTTATTAACTCTGGAAACACCATATATTTT
CAWSLINSGNTIYF
>.|.|TRBJ2-5|TRBV7-8
TGTGCCAGCAGGACCGACAGGGTCAAAGGGCGGGGGGAGCTGACCCAGTACTTC
CASRTDRVKGRGELTQYF
>.|.|TRBJ1-1|TRBV9
TGTGCCAGCAGCGTAGCTGCGGGGGCGGGCAAGGAAGCTTTCTTT
CASSVAAGAGKEAFF
>.|.|TRBJ1-5|TRBV19
TGTGCCAGCAAGGGGGGAGGGCAGCCCCAGCATTTT
CASKGGGQPQHF